One T cell receptor beta chain is described in this entry. Its matching antigen is unknown. The data are from a study of blood T cells in healthy people across ages. Study as a whole: Per two T cells, about one barcoded beta molecule was captured through template switching.

Together with a sample-barcoded 5' primer, a J-beta primer mix was included in a second PCR lasting about 6 to 11 cycles. One entry per CDR3 protein, called by TCRdb with MiXCR from the 5' RACE reads. The sample shows about 580,000 distinct CDR3 sequences, roughly 43% of them seen only once. Whole-study results and caveats: Per-million-T-cell TCR beta diversity fell roughly linearly with age.

PBMCs were isolated at a quantity of at least 6 million per sample. Germline V CDR1 and CDR2: MDHEN, SYDVKM. J gave up 5 bases and V 4 bases, and 9 bases lay outside the gene matches. The CDR3 extends over 16 amino acids. Specimen: blood. The chain recombines TRBV28 with TRBJ2-3; TRBD1 matches at 10 bases. This sequence originates from a man older than 75 in good health. The DNA of the CDR3 is TGTGCCAGCAGTTCCCCGGGACAGGGGAAGGTAGATACGCAGTATTTT. Its translation is CASSSPGQGKVDTQYF.